Listed below are T cell receptor beta chains from one sample, sequenced in a study of T cell responses to AZD1222 COVID-19 vaccine. The data were produced by immunoSEQ multiplex PCR, yet TCRdb's version contains in-frame clones alone and is incomplete. The table has about 150,000 clones, more than 90% seen once. The specimen was peripheral blood, collected 28 days after the second AZD1222 dose. These receptor sequences come from an adult who received the AZD1222 COVID-19 vaccine. CDR3s include the opening cysteine and the closing phenylalanine or tryptophan. Fields, in order: J gene, D gene, clone size, V gene, CDR3 length, CDR3 DNA, CDR3 protein. The D gene is left open where the match is weak. Part of the rows lack a size; the others show once, few, many or a class for expanded clones.

>TRBJ1-2|TRBD1|-|TRBV30|16
TGTGTCTCCCTTGGGGGACAGGGGCGAATTAACTATGGCTACACCTTC
CVSLGGQGRINYGYTF
>TRBJ1-2|-|-|TRBV5-1|13
TGCGCCAGCAGCTCGGAGAATCTCTATGGCTACACCTTC
CASSSENLYGYTF
>TRBJ1-3|-|-|TRBV4-3|16
TGCGCCAGCAGCCAAGATAGGCCGCGCTCTGGAAACACCATATATTTT
CASSQDRPRSGNTIYF
>TRBJ2-2|-|-|TRBV5-1|14
TGCGCCAGCAGCCCGACTATGAACACCGGGGAGCTGTTTTTT
CASSPTMNTGELFF
>TRBJ1-5|-|-|TRBV7-2|15
TGTGCCAGCAGCTTAGTAGGGGGGAGCAATCAGCCCCAGCATTTT
CASSLVGGSNQPQHF
>TRBJ2-1|TRBD2|-|TRBV7-9|14
TGTGCCAGCAGCCGGGACTACGACTACAATGAGCAGTTCTTC
CASSRDYDYNEQFF
>TRBJ2-3|-|-|TRBV18|15
TGTGCCAGCTCACCATCGGGGGTACGCACAGATACGCAGTATTTT
CASSPSGVRTDTQYF
>TRBJ2-7|-|-|TRBV6-5|14
TGTGCCAGCACCGACCGGGTAGGGTGGCACGAGCAGTACTTC
CASTDRVGWHEQYF
>TRBJ1-4|-|-|TRBV3-1/TRBV3-2|11
TGTGCCAGCAGCCACAGCATGAAACTGTTTTTT
CASSHSMKLFF
>TRBJ2-7|-|-|TRBV1|20
TGCACCAGCAGCCAAGTGAAGTCTAGCGGGGACTCATTGAAGGGGTACGAGCAGTACTTC
CTSSQVKSSGDSLKGYEQYF
>TRBJ2-2|TRBD2|-|TRBV6-6|15
TGTGCCAGCAGCGGGACTAGCGGAGACACCGGGGAGCTGTTTTTT
CASSGTSGDTGELFF
>TRBJ1-1|-|-|TRBV9|20
TGTGCCAGCAGCGTGATACAATCCCCCACAGGGTTCCGGGTGAACACTGAAGCTTTCTTT
CASSVIQSPTGFRVNTEAFF
>TRBJ1-1|TRBD1|-|TRBV18|16
TGTGCCAGCTCACCGAACCGACAGGGAGCGAACACTGAAGCTTTCTTT
CASSPNRQGANTEAFF
>TRBJ2-7|TRBD2|-|TRBV7-6|15
TGTGCCAGCAGCTTGACTAGCGGGGGGACCTACGAGCAGTACTTC
CASSLTSGGTYEQYF
>TRBJ2-6|-|-|TRBV10-3|15
TGTGCCATCAGTGTGGGCATCTCTGGGGCCAACGTCCTGACTTTC
CAISVGISGANVLTF
>TRBJ1-3|TRBD1|-|TRBV6-5|15
TGTGCCATTACACCCGGGACAGGGTTTGGAAACACCATATATTTT
CAITPGTGFGNTIYF
>TRBJ1-6|-|-|TRBV2|15
TGTGCCAGCAGTCTTCAGGGGATTCATAATTCACCCCTCCACTTT
CASSLQGIHNSPLHF
>TRBJ2-5|-|-|TRBV9|17
TGTGCCAGCAGCGTAGCGGGGCTTGCTCTCTCCCAAGAGACCCAGTACTTC
CASSVAGLALSQETQYF
>TRBJ1-2|-|-|TRBV3-1/TRBV3-2|12
TGTGCCAGCAGTATTGGACAAAATGGCTACACCTTC
CASSIGQNGYTF
>TRBJ2-5|TRBD1|-|TRBV2|15
TGTGCCACCCGGGACAGGGGGCTTCGGGAAGAGACCCAGTACTTC
CATRDRGLREETQYF
>TRBJ1-5|TRBD1|-|TRBV7-2|14
TGTGCCAGCAGCCCCCGGACAGGGCCTCAGCCCCAGCATTTT
CASSPRTGPQPQHF
>TRBJ2-5|TRBD1|once|TRBV18|15
TGTGCCAGCTCACCTGGACAGGGGGTGGTAGAGACCCAGTACTTC
CASSPGQGVVETQYF
>TRBJ2-4|-|-|TRBV4-2|16
TGTGCCAGCAGCCAAGGCCCCCTCGGCCAAGGAAACATTCAGTACTTC
CASSQGPLGQGNIQYF
>TRBJ1-2|-|-|TRBV15|14
TGTGCCACCAGCAGAGGCAGTGAGGGTGGGTCGTACACCTTC
CATSRGSEGGSYTF
>TRBJ2-1|TRBD2|-|TRBV5-3|12
TGTGCCGGAGCGGGAGTTGGCAATGAGCAGTTCTTC
CAGAGVGNEQFF
>TRBJ2-2|-|-|TRBV27|19
TGTGCCAGCACAAAATTGGGGGCGGCTAGCGTATTGAACACCGGGGAGCTGTTTTTT
CASTKLGAASVLNTGELFF
>TRBJ1-5|-|-|TRBV12-3/TRBV12-4|11
TGTGCCAGCAGTTTTGGGCAGCCCCAGCATTTT
CASSFGQPQHF
>TRBJ2-1|TRBD2|-|TRBV5-4|17
TGTGCCAGCAGCTTAGGCCTATCGCGGGAGCTTAGGCTAGAGCAGTTCTTC
CASSLGLSRELRLEQFF
>TRBJ2-3|-|-|TRBV27|15
TGTGCCAGCAGTTTATCTGTAGGTTCCACAGATACGCAGTATTTT
CASSLSVGSTDTQYF
>TRBJ1-1|-|-|TRBV19|13
TGTGCCAGTAGTTCCAGGGGGAACACTGAAGCTTTCTTT
CASSSRGNTEAFF
>TRBJ1-6|TRBD1|-|TRBV10-2|15
TGCGCCAGCAGGGCTGACAGGGGGCTGAATTCACCCCTCCACTTT
CASRADRGLNSPLHF
>TRBJ2-7|-|-|TRBV28|19
TGTGCCAGCAGTTTATTGTGGGGGACCGCCCTGACGAACGATAACGAGCAGTACTTC
CASSLLWGTALTNDNEQYF
>TRBJ2-3|TRBD2|-|TRBV4-2|16
TGTGCCAGCAGCCCGGGGACTAGCAGTAGCACAGATACGCAGTATTTT
CASSPGTSSSTDTQYF
>TRBJ2-1|-|-|TRBV5-4|14
TGTGCCAGCAGCGTGAACGGTCTATACAATGAGCAGTTCTTC
CASSVNGLYNEQFF
>TRBJ2-1|TRBD1|-|TRBV7-2|14
TGTGCCAGCAGCCCCAGGACAGGGTGGGATGAGCAGTTCTTC
CASSPRTGWDEQFF
>TRBJ1-3|-|-|TRBV23-1|16
TGCGCCAGCAGCCCAGAGGGGTGTGGGACTGGAAACACCATATATTTT
CASSPEGCGTGNTIYF
>TRBJ1-4|-|-|TRBV6-1|16
TGTGCCAGCAGTGGAGTTAGTCTGGGGGGCGATGAAAAACTGTTTTTT
CASSGVSLGGDEKLFF
>TRBJ1-2|-|-|TRBV20-1|11
TGCAGCCGTCCGGGAAATTATGGCTACACCTTC
CSRPGNYGYTF
>TRBJ1-1|TRBD1|-|TRBV6-1|20
TGTGCCAGCAGTGAAGCAAGTTTTTGGACAGGTTTCCTACCGAACACTGAAGCTTTCTTT
CASSEASFWTGFLPNTEAFF
>TRBJ1-3|-|-|TRBV4-3|15
TGCGCCAGCAGCCAATTCGGGAGCTCAGGAAACACCATATATTTT
CASSQFGSSGNTIYF
>TRBJ1-6|TRBD1|-|TRBV27|14
TGTGCCAGCAAGCTAGGACAGGGCAATTCACCCCTCCACTTT
CASKLGQGNSPLHF
>TRBJ2-7|-|-|TRBV29-1|13
TGCAGCGTTGTTATAGCGGTCTCCTACGAGCAGTACTTC
CSVVIAVSYEQYF
>TRBJ2-7|-|-|TRBV7-8|13
TGTGCCAGCAGCCCCGGACATCGCTACGAGCAGTACTTC
CASSPGHRYEQYF
>TRBJ1-4|TRBD1|-|TRBV27|16
TGTGCCAGCAGTTTAGTGGGACAGCCAATATCGGAAAAACTGTTTTTT
CASSLVGQPISEKLFF
>TRBJ2-7|-|once|TRBV6-5|15
TGTGCCAGCAGCCCGGACACGGGAGTCACGTCCGAGCAGTACTTC
CASSPDTGVTSEQYF
>TRBJ1-2|-|once|TRBV18|13
TGTGCCAGCTCACCGAGGACCGGCGATGGCTACACCTTC
CASSPRTGDGYTF